This TCR beta chain was retrieved from a study of blood T cell repertoires in COVID-19 (TCRdb year 2020). About the study as a whole: Collaborator samples came from the United States, Italy and Spain and covered acute and convalescent phases of COVID-19. The prospective study material was composed of cDNA or gDNA derived from T cells, B-cell-depleted T cells, or PBMCs. Subjects who had been exposed to COVID-19, were actively infected with it, or had recovered from it provided the deeply sampled blood TCRbeta repertoires that made up the dataset. A freely available public database, intended as a resource for researchers studying the immune response to SARS-CoV-2, is where the repertoires were released. The samples were drawn from two sources: the first 160 participants of the ongoing ImmuneRACE study, and 1,000 to 1,500 subjects contributed by 6 global collaborators. The sample metadata nearly always contained a de-identified subject ID, COVID-19 status, age in years and sex. Where available, HLA class I and class II types were taken from metadata supplied by the sample provider and were not determined by assay-based typing. Summary of the overall study and its limitations: Clinical and demographic metadata were provided uncurated, with the amount varying by source and participant.

TCRbeta CDR3 regions were amplified from genomic DNA using the immunoSEQ Assay, a bias-controlled multiplex PCR. Per the source publication's procedure: Nucleated cell counts per sample were estimated from amplification of reference gene primers within the assay. To quantify the absolute abundance of each unique TCRbeta CDR3 rearrangement, sequence reads were collapsed and filtered. For each sample, productive Simpson clonality was calculated as the square root of Simpson's diversity index over productive rearrangements. The table comes from immuneACCESS by way of TCRdb, which keeps in-frame sequences with V and J called. Part of the clones is missing from these tables; in studies checked, under half for an unresolved V gene and the rest for unknown reasons. For V, J and clone size, that table is used; D and trimming come from the DNA. This sample has roughly 280,000 clones in its table, and 90% of those were observed once. In total, the top ten clones hold about 4% of the sample.

At the junction V is shortened by 8 bases and J by 2 bases, with 14 bases in between. Including the terminal cysteine and phenylalanine, the CDR3 comprises 13 residues. The entry retains the CDR3 DNA only, 39 bases that are in frame from base 1. Reading the germline V gene gives CDR1 SQVTM and CDR2 ANQGSEA. Participants in the prospective study were enrolled through a virtual design, were aged about 18 to 89 years, and lived in roughly 25 United States geographic areas. To assign participants to cohorts, the prospective study relied on clinical history that participants themselves reported in a screening survey and a study questionnaire. In the prospective study, whole blood, serum and a nasopharyngeal or oropharyngeal swab were collected from each participant by mobile phlebotomists. Participants in the prospective study had the option to provide additional blood draws and questionnaires over a roughly 2-month period. Blood samples from the prospective study were shipped frozen or at room temperature prior to DNA extraction.

As regards this clone: No antigen is known for it. Base qualities were left out, and no much larger clone turns up one base away.

Sequences were obtained from PBMCs or T cells enriched from blood (not recorded which). Rearrangement joined TRBV29-1 to TRBJ2-3, with no confidently assigned D gene. This TCR was recovered from a woman aged 25 to 39 with acute COVID-19. In nucleotides, the sequence is TGCAGCTCCATTGAGATATCCACAGATACGCAGTATTTT. It specifies CSSIEISTDTQYF.